Listed below are T cell receptor beta chains from one sample, sequenced in a study of cytomegalovirus exposure and HLA in healthy donors. The table came from immunoSEQ multiplex PCR; TCRdb's copy has only in-frame clones and leaves some out. Here the sample spans 130,000 to 150,000 clones, roughly 80% being singletons. Sequenced input: PBMCs. Every receptor here comes from a man between 35 and 55 years old in good health and CMV-seropositive. Both conserved end residues are part of each CDR3. The D gene is left open where the match is weak. The size entry is marked missing in some rows and otherwise reads once, few, many or a size class.

V,J,length,size,D,DNA,CDR3
TRBV25-1,TRBJ2-7,14,NA,TRBD1,TGTGCCAGCAGAGGAACAGGGGGCGCGGGGGAGCAGTACTTC,CASRGTGGAGEQYF
TRBV30,TRBJ1-2,14,NA,TRBD1,TGTGCCTGGAGTGTGGGACAGGGGGCCTATGGCTACACCTTC,CAWSVGQGAYGYTF
TRBV5-6,TRBJ1-2,12,few,NA,TGTGCCAGCAGCTTGCCCACGGGTGGCTACACCTTC,CASSLPTGGYTF
TRBV7-9,TRBJ1-3,14,few,NA,TGTGCCAGCAGCCTAGGGACAATGGGAAACACCATATATTTT,CASSLGTMGNTIYF
TRBV5-6,TRBJ1-1,12,NA,NA,TGTGCCAGCAGCACCCTAATTAGTGAAGCTTTCTTT,CASSTLISEAFF
TRBV28,TRBJ2-2,15,NA,NA,TGTGCCAGCAGTTCTGATGACAGGAACACCGGGGAGCTGTTTTTT,CASSSDDRNTGELFF
TRBV27,TRBJ1-2,13,NA,NA,TGTGCCAGCAGTGTCAGGGTTAACTATGGCTACACCTTC,CASSVRVNYGYTF
TRBV5-1,TRBJ1-2,14,NA,TRBD1,TGCGCCAGCAGCGCTGGGACAGGGGTATATGGCTACACCTTC,CASSAGTGVYGYTF
TRBV27,TRBJ2-7,15,NA,TRBD1,TGTGCCAGCAGTCCATGGACAGGGGTATTCTACGAGCAGTACTTC,CASSPWTGVFYEQYF
TRBV7-2,TRBJ1-6,16,NA,TRBD1,TGTGCCAGCAGCTTAGCCTCGAGACAGGGAAATTCACCCCTCCACTTT,CASSLASRQGNSPLHF
TRBV7-7,TRBJ1-1,13,once,NA,TGTGCTAGCAGCCGCGGAGAAAACACTGAAGCTTTCTTT,CASSRGENTEAFF
TRBV21-1,TRBJ2-1,14,few,NA,TGTGCCAGCAGCAAGGGAACGGCAGGGAATGAGCAGTTCTTC,CASSKGTAGNEQFF
TRBV15,TRBJ2-7,15,NA,NA,TGTGCCACCAGCAGAGAACAGGGCAGCTCCTACGAGCAGTACTTC,CATSREQGSSYEQYF
TRBV7-2,TRBJ2-1,16,NA,TRBD1,TGTGCCAGCAGCTTAAGGGGGCAGGGGGCTTTCAATGAGCAGTTCTTC,CASSLRGQGAFNEQFF
TRBV5-1,TRBJ2-1,16,NA,TRBD2,TGCGCCAGCAGCTTGGCCGCGGGGGGGCCGGGTAATGAGCAGTTCTTC,CASSLAAGGPGNEQFF
TRBV9,TRBJ2-3,20,NA,TRBD2,TGTGCCAGCAGCTCCCCATCGGGACTAGCGGGAATTACTAGCACAGATACGCAGTATTTT,CASSSPSGLAGITSTDTQYF
TRBV19,TRBJ1-5,15,NA,TRBD1,TGTGCCAGTAGGGAGGACAGGGGAGGCAATCAGCCCCAGCATTTT,CASREDRGGNQPQHF
TRBV4-3,TRBJ2-4,15,NA,NA,TGCGCCAGCAGCCAAGATCTCCGCGAACTGAGCATTCAGTACTTC,CASSQDLRELSIQYF
TRBV5-1,TRBJ2-5,16,NA,TRBD2,TGCGCCAGCAGCTTGATCCATTCTGGGGAGGGAGAGACCCAGTACTTC,CASSLIHSGEGETQYF
TRBV4-1,TRBJ2-5,15,NA,TRBD1,TGCGCCAGCAGCCGCCGGGACAGGGGGCAAGAGACCCAGTACTTC,CASSRRDRGQETQYF
TRBV4-2,TRBJ2-1,17,NA,TRBD2,TGTGCCAGCAGCCAAGGGGTAGCGGGAGGATTCTACAATGAGCAGTTCTTC,CASSQGVAGGFYNEQFF
TRBV5-1,TRBJ1-1,16,NA,NA,TGCGCCAGCAGCTTCGCTGAGCAACTAATGAACGCTGAAGCTTTCTTT,CASSFAEQLMNAEAFF
TRBV19,TRBJ2-7,19,NA,NA,TGTGCCAGTAGTAAAGGACAGGGCCTCGTGAAAGGGGGGGACTACGAGCAGTACTTC,CASSKGQGLVKGGDYEQYF